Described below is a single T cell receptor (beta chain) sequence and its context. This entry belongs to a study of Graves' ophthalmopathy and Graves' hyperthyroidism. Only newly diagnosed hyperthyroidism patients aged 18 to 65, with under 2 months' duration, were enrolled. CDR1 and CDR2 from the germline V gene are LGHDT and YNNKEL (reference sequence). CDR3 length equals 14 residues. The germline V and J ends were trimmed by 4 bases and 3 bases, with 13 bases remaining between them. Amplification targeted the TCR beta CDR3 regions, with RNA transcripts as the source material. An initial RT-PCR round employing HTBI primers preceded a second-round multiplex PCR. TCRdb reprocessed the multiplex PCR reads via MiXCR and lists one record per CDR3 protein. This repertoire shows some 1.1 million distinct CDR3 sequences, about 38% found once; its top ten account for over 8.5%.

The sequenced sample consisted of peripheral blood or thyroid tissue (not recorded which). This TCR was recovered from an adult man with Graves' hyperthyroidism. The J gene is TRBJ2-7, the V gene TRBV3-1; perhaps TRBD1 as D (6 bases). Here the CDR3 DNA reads TGTGCCAGCAGCCGACGGACAGACCACTACGAGCAGTACTTC. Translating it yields CASSRRTDHYEQYF.